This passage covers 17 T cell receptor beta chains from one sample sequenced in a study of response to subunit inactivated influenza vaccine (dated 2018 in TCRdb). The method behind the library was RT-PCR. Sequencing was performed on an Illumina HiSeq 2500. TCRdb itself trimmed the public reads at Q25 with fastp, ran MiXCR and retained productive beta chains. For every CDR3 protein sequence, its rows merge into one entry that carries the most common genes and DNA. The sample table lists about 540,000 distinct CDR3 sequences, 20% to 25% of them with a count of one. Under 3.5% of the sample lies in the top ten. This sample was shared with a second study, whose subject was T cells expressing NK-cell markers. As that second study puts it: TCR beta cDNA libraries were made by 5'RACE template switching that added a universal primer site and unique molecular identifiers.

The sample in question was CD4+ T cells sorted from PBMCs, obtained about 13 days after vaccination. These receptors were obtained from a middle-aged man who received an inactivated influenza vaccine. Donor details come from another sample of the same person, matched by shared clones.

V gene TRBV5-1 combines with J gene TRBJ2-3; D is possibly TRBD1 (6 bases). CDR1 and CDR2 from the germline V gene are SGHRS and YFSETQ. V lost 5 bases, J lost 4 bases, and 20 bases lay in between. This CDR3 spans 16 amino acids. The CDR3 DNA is TGCGCCAGCAGTCCCGCTAGAGGGGGATACGCAGATACGCAGTATTTT. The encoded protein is CASSPARGGYADTQYF.

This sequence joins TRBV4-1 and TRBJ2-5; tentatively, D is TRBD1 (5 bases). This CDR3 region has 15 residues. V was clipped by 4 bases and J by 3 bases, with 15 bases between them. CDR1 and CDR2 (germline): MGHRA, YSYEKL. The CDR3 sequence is CASSPLWGRKETQYF. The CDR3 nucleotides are TGCGCCAGCAGCCCGCTCTGGGGCAGAAAAGAGACCCAGTACTTC.

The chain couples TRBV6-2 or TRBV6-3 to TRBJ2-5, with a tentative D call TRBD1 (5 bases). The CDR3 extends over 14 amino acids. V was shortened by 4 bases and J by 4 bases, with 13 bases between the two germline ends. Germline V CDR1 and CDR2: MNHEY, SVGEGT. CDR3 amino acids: CASSSPGSGETQYF. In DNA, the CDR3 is TGTGCCAGCAGTTCGCCAGGGTCGGGAGAGACCCAGTACTTC.

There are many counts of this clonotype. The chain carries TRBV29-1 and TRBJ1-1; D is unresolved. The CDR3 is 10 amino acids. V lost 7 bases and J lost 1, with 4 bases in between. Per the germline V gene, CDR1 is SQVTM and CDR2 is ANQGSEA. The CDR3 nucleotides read TGCAGCGCGGGGAACACTGAAGCTTTCTTT. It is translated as CSAGNTEAFF.

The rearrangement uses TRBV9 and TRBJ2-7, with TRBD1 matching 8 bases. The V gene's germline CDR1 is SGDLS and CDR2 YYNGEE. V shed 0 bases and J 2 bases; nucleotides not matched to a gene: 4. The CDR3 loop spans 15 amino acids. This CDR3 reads CASSVDTGGPYEQYF. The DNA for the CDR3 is TGTGCCAGCAGCGTAGATACAGGGGGGCCCTACGAGCAGTACTTC.

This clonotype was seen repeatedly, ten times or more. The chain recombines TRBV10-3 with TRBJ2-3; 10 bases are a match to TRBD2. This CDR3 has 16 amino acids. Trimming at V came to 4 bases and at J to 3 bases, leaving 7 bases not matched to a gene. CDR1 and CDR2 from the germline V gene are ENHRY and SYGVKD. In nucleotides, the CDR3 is TGTGCCATCAGTGTGGAACTAGCGGGGAAAACAGATACGCAGTATTTT. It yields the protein CAISVELAGKTDTQYF.

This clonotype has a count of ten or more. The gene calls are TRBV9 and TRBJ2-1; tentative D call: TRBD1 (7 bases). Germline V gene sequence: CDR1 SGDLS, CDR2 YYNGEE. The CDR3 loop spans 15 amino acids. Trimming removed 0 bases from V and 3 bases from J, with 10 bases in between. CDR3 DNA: TGTGCCAGCAGCGTAGGTCAGGGGGGCTACAATGAGCAGTTCTTC. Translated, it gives CASSVGQGGYNEQFF.

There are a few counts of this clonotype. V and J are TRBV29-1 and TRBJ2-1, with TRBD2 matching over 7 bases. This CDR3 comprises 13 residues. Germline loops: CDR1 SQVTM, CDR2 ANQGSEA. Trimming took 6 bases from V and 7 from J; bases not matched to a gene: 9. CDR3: CSVKGLSINEQFF. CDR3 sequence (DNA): TGCAGCGTGAAGGGACTATCCATTAATGAGCAGTTCTTC.

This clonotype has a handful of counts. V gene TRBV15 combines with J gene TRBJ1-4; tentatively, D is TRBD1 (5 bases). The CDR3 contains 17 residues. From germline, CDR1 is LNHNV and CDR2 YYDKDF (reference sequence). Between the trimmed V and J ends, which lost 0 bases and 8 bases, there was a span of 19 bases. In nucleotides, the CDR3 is TGTGCCACCAGCAGAGATAAGCGGGCCAGGGTGAGCGAAAAACTGTTTTTT. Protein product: CATSRDKRARVSEKLFF.

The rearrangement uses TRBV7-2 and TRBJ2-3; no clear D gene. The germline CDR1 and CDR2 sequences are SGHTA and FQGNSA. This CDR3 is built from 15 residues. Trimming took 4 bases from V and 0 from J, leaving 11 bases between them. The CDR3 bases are TGTGCCAGCAGCTGGGGTACAGCTAGCACAGATACGCAGTATTTT. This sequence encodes CASSWGTASTDTQYF. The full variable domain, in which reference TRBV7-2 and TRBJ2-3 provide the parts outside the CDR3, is GAGVSQSPSNKVTEKGKDVELRCDPISGHTALYWYRQSLGQGLEFLIYFQGNSAPDKSGLPSDRFSAERTGGSVSTLTIQRTQQEDSAVYLCASSWGTASTDTQYFGPGTRLTVL.

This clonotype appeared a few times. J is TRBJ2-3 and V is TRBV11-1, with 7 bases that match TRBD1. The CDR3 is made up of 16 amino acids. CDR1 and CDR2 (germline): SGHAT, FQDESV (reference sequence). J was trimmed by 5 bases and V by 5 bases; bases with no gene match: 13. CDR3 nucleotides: TGTGCCAGCAGCACGATCGACAGGGCCAAAGGAGATACGCAGTATTTT. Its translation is CASSTIDRAKGDTQYF. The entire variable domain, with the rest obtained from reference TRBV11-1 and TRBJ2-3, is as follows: EAEVAQSPRYKITEKSQAVAFWCDPISGHATLYWYRQILGQGPELLVQFQDESVVDDSQLPKDRFSAERLKGVDSTLKIQPAELGDSAMYLCASSTIDRAKGDTQYFGPGTRLTVL.

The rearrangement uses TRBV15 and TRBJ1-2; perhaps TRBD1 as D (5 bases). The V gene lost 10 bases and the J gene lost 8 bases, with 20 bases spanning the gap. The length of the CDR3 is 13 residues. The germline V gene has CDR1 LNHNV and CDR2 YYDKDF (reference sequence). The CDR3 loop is CASSPRDGLGYTF. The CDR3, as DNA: TGTGCCAGTTCACCCCGGGACGGACTCGGCTACACCTTC.

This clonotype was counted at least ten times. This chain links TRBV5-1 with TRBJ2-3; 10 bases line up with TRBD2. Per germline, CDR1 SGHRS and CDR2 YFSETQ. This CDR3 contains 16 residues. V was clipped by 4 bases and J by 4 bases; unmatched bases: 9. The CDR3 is CASSQSPAGGPDTQYF. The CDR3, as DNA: TGCGCCAGCAGCCAAAGCCCAGCGGGAGGGCCAGATACGCAGTATTTT.

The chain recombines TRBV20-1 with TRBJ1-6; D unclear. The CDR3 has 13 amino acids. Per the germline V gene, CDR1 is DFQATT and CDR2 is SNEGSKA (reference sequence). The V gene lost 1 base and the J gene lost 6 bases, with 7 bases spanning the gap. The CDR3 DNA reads TGCAGTGCTAGAGGCGAACTTAATTCACCCCTCCACTTT. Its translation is CSARGELNSPLHF.

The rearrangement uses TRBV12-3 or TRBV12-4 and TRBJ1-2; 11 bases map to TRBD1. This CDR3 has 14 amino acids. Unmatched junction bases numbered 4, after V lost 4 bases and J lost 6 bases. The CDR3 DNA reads TGTGCCAGCAGTTCATGGGACAGGGGGAATGGCTACACCTTC. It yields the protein CASSSWDRGNGYTF.

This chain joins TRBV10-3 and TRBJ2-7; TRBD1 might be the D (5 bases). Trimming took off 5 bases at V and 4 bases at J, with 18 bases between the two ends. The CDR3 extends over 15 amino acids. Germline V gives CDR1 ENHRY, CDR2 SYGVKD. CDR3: CAISTTGLGDYEQYF. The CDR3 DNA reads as TGTGCCATCAGTACAACAGGCCTAGGAGATTACGAGCAGTACTTC.

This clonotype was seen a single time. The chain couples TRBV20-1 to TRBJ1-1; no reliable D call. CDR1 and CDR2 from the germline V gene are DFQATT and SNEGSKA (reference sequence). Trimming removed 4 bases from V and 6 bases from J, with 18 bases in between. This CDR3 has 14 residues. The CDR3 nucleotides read TGCAGTGCTAAACCCTCCTTCCTTCGGCCTGAAGCTTTCTTT. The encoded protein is CSAKPSFLRPEAFF.